Listed here are 19 T cell receptor beta chains from one sample, sequenced in a study of blood T cell repertoires in COVID-19. Produced via immunoSEQ multiplex PCR; TCRdb's table is partial and in-frame only. Of about 200,000 clones detected, 87% appear once; the ten largest clones hold 20% to 25%. Sequencing was done on a sample of peripheral blood. The source is a man aged 55 to 70 with active or convalescent COVID-19.

The chain combines TRBV18 with TRBJ1-2; D may be TRBD1 (5 bases). Per germline, CDR1 KGHSH and CDR2 LQKENI. The CDR3 has 15 residues. Between the trimmed V and J ends, which lost 3 bases and 4 bases, there was a span of 15 bases. Here the CDR3 DNA reads TGTGCCAGCTCACCCTTCAGGGAGGCCCCCTATGGCTACACCTTC. It yields the protein CASSPFREAPYGYTF. Filled out from reference TRBV18 and TRBJ1-2, the complete variable domain reads NAGVMQNPRHLVRRRGQEARLRCSPMKGHSHVYWYRQLPEEGLKFMVYLQKENIIDESGMPKERFSAEFPKEGPSILRIQQVVRGDSAAYFCASSPFREAPYGYTFGSGTRLTVV.

The chain carries TRBV9 and TRBJ1-1; D remains ambiguous. Between the trimmed V and J ends, which lost 1 base and 1 base, there was a span of 5 bases. Looked up from germline, CDR1 is SGDLS and CDR2 is YYNGEE. The CDR3 sequence is 13 residues long. The CDR3 is CASSVTQNTEAFF. The CDR3 nucleotides are TGTGCCAGCAGCGTAACACAGAACACTGAAGCTTTCTTT.

The rearrangement links TRBV11-2 to TRBJ2-7; weak D call: TRBD2 (5 bases). Germline V gene lookup returns CDR1 SGHAT and CDR2 FQNNGV. This CDR3 region has 17 residues. The V end lost 5 bases, the J end lost 3 bases, and 23 bases lay between the germline ends. The chain's CDR3 is CASSLREGGSINYEQYF. The CDR3 region has the DNA TGTGCCAGCAGCCTCCGAGAAGGAGGATCTATAAACTACGAGCAGTACTTC.

The chain has TRBV20-1 and TRBJ1-2; no reliable D call. CDR1 DFQATT and CDR2 SNEGSKA come from the germline V gene (reference sequence). Trimming removed 1 base from V and 6 bases from J, with 6 bases in between. This CDR3 is 11 amino acids long. The CDR3 region is CSARGGHGYTF. CDR3 sequence (DNA): TGCAGTGCTAGAGGAGGGCATGGCTACACCTTC.

V and J are TRBV9 and TRBJ2-5; 8 nucleotides agree with TRBD1. In germline, CDR1 is SGDLS, CDR2 YYNGEE. V dropped 2 bases and J dropped 1; count of bases not matched to a gene: 7. The CDR3 is 16 residues long. In DNA, the CDR3 is TGTGCCAGCAGCGTGGGAGACAGGGGTCTCCAAGAGACCCAGTACTTC. It yields the protein CASSVGDRGLQETQYF.

A few counts support this clone. The chain links TRBV2 to TRBJ1-2; no definite D call. Trimming stripped 4 bases from V and 4 bases from J, with 10 bases between. CDR3 length equals 13 residues. The germline V gene has CDR1 SNHLY and CDR2 FYNNEI. The CDR3 nucleotides are TGTGCCAGCAGTGTTCCGGCGGGCTATGGCTACACCTTC. This encodes CASSVPAGYGYTF.

This chain uses TRBV11-2 with TRBJ1-6, with a weak D call TRBD1 (5 bases). Trimming removed 5 bases at V and 9 bases at J, with 17 bases between. Germline CDR1 reads SGHAT; CDR2 reads FQNNGV. This CDR3 region has 15 residues. CDR3 in DNA: TGTGCCAGCAGCCCAGTCACGGGGGTCGGTTCACCCCTCCACTTT. Its protein product is CASSPVTGVGSPLHF.

The chain employs TRBV6-5 and TRBJ1-4, with D perhaps matching TRBD1 (5 bases). Trimming removed 0 bases from V and 11 bases from J, with 10 bases in between. This CDR3 is built from 13 residues. Germline CDR1 and CDR2: MNHEY and SVGAGI. This CDR3 is CASSYSGGGKLFF. The CDR3 DNA reads as TGTGCCAGCAGTTACTCAGGCGGGGGGAAACTGTTTTTT.

The chain links TRBV5-4 to TRBJ2-3; D may be TRBD2 (6 bases). V gave up 5 bases and J gave up 6 bases, with 19 bases separating them. CDR1 SGHNT and CDR2 YYREEE come from the germline V gene (reference sequence). This CDR3 spans 15 amino acids. CDR3 bases: TGTGCCAGCAGTAGACCCCTTGGGGGGAGGGATACGCAGTATTTT. Translation: CASSRPLGGRDTQYF.

The V call is TRBV4-1, the J call TRBJ1-2; D gene unclear. With 1 base removed from V and 7 bases from J, the gap between germline ends came to 10 bases. The germline V gene encodes CDR1 MGHRA and CDR2 YSYEKL. The CDR3 extends over 13 amino acids. In nucleotides, the CDR3 is TGCGCCAGCAGCCAAGTGGACTGGAGTGGCTACACCTTC. Protein product: CASSQVDWSGYTF.

CDR3 bases: TGCGCCAGCAGCAACCTCTTCGGGCCCCAGCATTTT. This sequence encodes CASSNLFGPQHF. The chain joins TRBV4-1 to TRBJ1-5; D ambiguous. The germline CDR1 and CDR2 sequences are MGHRA and YSYEKL. The CDR3 is 12 amino acids. V lost 5 bases and J lost 9, with 11 bases in between.

The chain couples TRBV7-8 to TRBJ1-5; 7 bases are a match to TRBD1. This CDR3 comprises 16 residues. V shed 5 bases and J 6 bases; nucleotides not matched to a gene: 13. The germline gives CDR1 SGHVS, CDR2 FQNEAQ. CDR3 in amino acids: CASSPPGSRGVQPQHF. In DNA form, the CDR3 reads TGTGCCAGCAGCCCCCCGGGCAGCAGGGGGGTTCAGCCCCAGCATTTT.

This clone has only one observation. The CDR3: CAIRPTASYEQYF. The DNA of the CDR3 is TGTGCCATCAGGCCTACTGCCTCCTACGAGCAGTACTTC. The chain couples TRBV24-1 to TRBJ2-7, with unresolved D. The germline V and J ends were trimmed by 11 bases and 0 bases, with 13 bases remaining between them. The CDR3 is made up of 13 amino acids. The germline V gene has CDR1 KGHDR and CDR2 SFDVKD.

This clone is a singleton in its sample. The rearrangement uses TRBV5-1 and TRBJ2-5, with 9 positions matching TRBD2. There are 15 residues in the CDR3. J lost 3 bases, V lost 4 bases, and 7 bases had no gene match. Per the germline V gene, CDR1 is SGHRS and CDR2 is YFSETQ. The DNA of the CDR3 is TGCGCCAGCAGCCTCCAACGACTAGCGGAAGAGACCCAGTACTTC. It codes for CASSLQRLAEETQYF. Complete variable domain (other parts from reference TRBV5-1 and TRBJ2-5): KAGVTQTPRYLIKTRGQQVTLSCSPISGHRSVSWYQQTPGQGLQFLFEYFSETQRNKGNFPGRFSGRQFSNSRSEMNVSTLELGDSALYLCASSLQRLAEETQYFGPGTRLLVL.

This chain links TRBV6-5 with TRBJ2-7; D uncertain. Germline V CDR1 and CDR2: MNHEY, SVGAGI. Trimming removed 3 bases at V and 7 bases at J, with 19 bases between. The CDR3 extends over 15 amino acids. The DNA of the CDR3 is TGTGCCAGCAGTTATCAGCCAGAAGTTTGGGCAGAGCAGTACTTC. It encodes CASSYQPEVWAEQYF.

The rearrangement links TRBV19 to TRBJ2-3; 7 bases fit TRBD2. Germline CDR1 and CDR2: LNHDA and SQIVND (reference sequence). The CDR3 length is 13 residues. With 4 bases clipped from V and 6 bases from J, the junction kept 4 bases outside the gene matches. In DNA form, the CDR3 reads TGTGCCAGTAGTAACCGGGGGGTGGATACGCAGTATTTT. It codes for CASSNRGVDTQYF.

This sequence joins TRBV7-2 and TRBJ1-1, with D possibly TRBD1 on 6 matching bases. The CDR3 length is 14 residues. Germline V gene data show CDR1 as SGHTA and CDR2 as FQGNSA. Trimming removed 5 bases at V and 5 bases at J, with 15 bases between. The CDR3 nucleotides read TGTGCCAGCAGCCCCAGTGGGACAAATACTGAAGCTTTCTTT. Amino acid sequence: CASSPSGTNTEAFF. Variable domain in full (rest from reference TRBV7-2 and TRBJ1-1): GAGVSQSPSNKVTEKGKDVELRCDPISGHTALYWYRQSLGQGLEFLIYFQGNSAPDKSGLPSDRFSAERTGGSVSTLTIQRTQQEDSAVYLCASSPSGTNTEAFFGQGTRLTVV.

The chain has TRBV7-2 and TRBJ1-6; possibly TRBD1 for D (6 bases). This CDR3 has 14 amino acids. Germline V gene lookup returns CDR1 SGHTA and CDR2 FQGNSA. V lost 1 base to trimming and J lost 13 bases, with 14 bases between them. The CDR3 loop is CASSLGGRGSPLHF. The CDR3 DNA is TGTGCCAGCAGCTTAGGGGGGAGGGGGTCCCCCCTCCACTTT.

The chain has TRBV19 and TRBJ1-2; 7 bases agree with TRBD1. With V trimmed by 7 bases and J by 6 bases, 8 bases remained unmatched. CDR1 and CDR2 from the germline V gene are LNHDA and SQIVND (reference sequence). The CDR3 length is 13 residues. For the CDR3, the DNA is TGTGCCAGTATGGACAGGCTGAGCCATGGCTACACCTTC. This codes for CASMDRLSHGYTF.